This passage covers 15 T cell receptor beta chains from one sample sequenced in a study of blood T cell repertoires in COVID-19. Data came from immunoSEQ multiplex PCR; TCRdb stores just in-frame clones and leaves some out. The sample consists of roughly 230,000 clones, about 85% of them appearing once. Material for sequencing was peripheral blood. The receptors were gathered from a woman of 80 years or more with acute or convalescent COVID-19.

The chain joins TRBV6-5 to TRBJ2-7, with D unclear. Germline V gene data show CDR1 as MNHEY and CDR2 as SVGAGI. V lost 10 bases, J lost 0 bases, and 19 bases lay in between. The CDR3 length is 15 residues. CDR3 nucleotides: TGTGCCATGGTTCACCACAGCCTTTTCTCCTACGAGCAGTACTTC. Its protein is CAMVHHSLFSYEQYF.

This clone is a singleton in its sample. This chain connects TRBV12-5 to TRBJ1-4; D perhaps matches TRBD1 (6 bases). The germline V and J ends were trimmed by 0 bases and 7 bases, with 24 bases remaining between them. This CDR3 has 19 amino acids. Germline values: CDR1 LGHNT, CDR2 FRNRAP. The CDR3 DNA reads TGTGCTAGTGGTTTGGTACAGGGTGGGTTTAGTTTTCGGAGTGAAAAACTGTTTTTT. Translated, it gives CASGLVQGGFSFRSEKLFF.

The chain uses TRBV3-1 (or the pseudogene TRBV3-2) and TRBJ1-1; the D gene is possibly TRBD1 (5 bases). With 0 bases removed from V and 0 bases from J, the gap between germline ends came to 11 bases. The CDR3 covers 16 residues. CDR1 LGHDT and CDR2 YNNKEL come from the germline V gene (reference sequence). The CDR3 region has the DNA TGTGCCAGCAGCCAAGATGACAGAACAATGAACACTGAAGCTTTCTTT. It is translated as CASSQDDRTMNTEAFF.

The chain employs TRBV11-2 and TRBJ2-7; 7 bases match TRBD1. The V segment lost 5 bases and the J segment 0 bases; nucleotides outside the gene matches: 7. CDR1 and CDR2 (germline): SGHAT, FQNNGV. There are 15 residues in the CDR3. CDR3 residues: CASSEGQRNSYEQYF. In nucleotides, the CDR3 is TGTGCCAGCAGCGAGGGACAGAGGAACTCCTACGAGCAGTACTTC.

The V and J genes are TRBV5-6 and TRBJ1-6; D may be TRBD1 (6 bases). Trimming cost V 4 bases and J 0 bases, with 11 bases left between them. This CDR3 contains 16 residues. The germline gives CDR1 SGHDT, CDR2 YYEEEE. CDR3 in DNA: TGTGCCAGCAGCGTTTACAGGGACTCCTATAATTCACCCCTCCACTTT. Translated: CASSVYRDSYNSPLHF.

V is TRBV2 and J is TRBJ1-4; TRBD1 aligns across 9 bases. The germline V gene has CDR1 SNHLY and CDR2 FYNNEI. The CDR3 is 15 residues long. The V and J ends lost 5 bases and 4 bases, in that order; junction bases with no gene match: 5. The CDR3 here is CASSPGQGFNEKLFF. The CDR3 bases are TGTGCCAGCAGTCCGGGACAGGGCTTTAATGAAAAACTGTTTTTT.

The genes are TRBV15 and TRBJ2-3; 11 bases fit TRBD2. Germline-derived CDR1 and CDR2 are LNHNV and YYDKDF (reference sequence). The V segment lost 0 bases and the J segment 6 bases; nucleotides outside the gene matches: 2. CDR3 length: 15 residues. DNA of the CDR3: TGTGCCACCAGCAGAGACCGACTAGCGGGGGATACGCAGTATTTT. Its translation is CATSRDRLAGDTQYF.

This chain connects TRBV11-2 to TRBJ2-3; D perhaps matches TRBD2 (6 bases). The V gene's germline CDR1 is SGHAT and CDR2 FQNNGV. The CDR3 is 16 residues long. The V and J ends lost 2 bases and 0 bases respectively, with 12 bases between them. CDR3 protein: CASSLSTSRSTDTQYF. In DNA form, the CDR3 reads TGTGCCAGCAGCTTAAGTACTAGCAGAAGCACAGATACGCAGTATTTT.

The CDR3 is CASSDGYGGANTGELFF. In nucleotides, the CDR3 is TGTGCCAGCAGTGACGGCTATGGCGGAGCGAACACCGGGGAGCTGTTTTTT. The V call is TRBV6-4, the J call TRBJ2-2; D gene uncertain. The CDR3 sequence is 17 residues long. V lost 2 bases to trimming and J lost 0 bases, with 13 bases between them. From germline, CDR1 is MRHNA and CDR2 SNTAGT.

V is TRBV27 and J is TRBJ1-5; D gene uncertain. Trimming took 5 bases from V and 6 from J, leaving 11 bases between them. Per germline, CDR1 MNHEY and CDR2 SMNVEV (reference sequence). The CDR3 has 13 amino acids. The CDR3 sequence is CASSPIRRQPQHF. CDR3 DNA: TGTGCCAGCAGTCCCATCAGGCGTCAGCCCCAGCATTTT.

This clone was picked up a small number of times. V is TRBV12-3 or TRBV12-4 and J is TRBJ1-1; D is perhaps TRBD1 (6 bases). V lost 4 bases to trimming and J lost 5 bases, with 11 bases between them. There are 13 residues in the CDR3. CDR3 DNA sequence: TGTGCCAGCAGTTCGGGGGGGCTTACTGAAGCTTTCTTT. This gives the protein CASSSGGLTEAFF.

The sample holds a few counts of this clone. The CDR3 nucleotides read TGTGCCTGGATACCACGGGGACTAGCGGGGGGTTACAATGAGCAGTTCTTC. It is translated as CAWIPRGLAGGYNEQFF. The chain uses TRBV30 and TRBJ2-1; 15 bases are shared with TRBD2. Germline-derived CDR1 and CDR2 are GTSNPN and SVGIG (reference sequence). The J segment lost 4 bases and the V segment lost 4 bases, leaving 8 bases of the junction unmatched. This CDR3 is built from 17 residues.

The chain couples TRBV25-1 to TRBJ1-4; 10 bases line up with TRBD1. Germline CDR1 is MGHDK and CDR2 is SYGVNS. The length of the CDR3 is 17 residues. V lost 4 bases to trimming and J lost 2 bases; unmatched junction nucleotides: 7. The CDR3 coding sequence is TGTGCCAGCAGTGGAATTTGGGACAGGGGTACTAATGAAAAACTGTTTTTT. Its translation is CASSGIWDRGTNEKLFF.

This chain uses TRBV5-1 with TRBJ1-3; D not resolved. The germline V gene has CDR1 SGHRS and CDR2 YFSETQ. The CDR3 loop spans 15 amino acids. Trimming removed 0 bases from V and 4 bases from J, with 11 bases in between. Here the CDR3 reads CASSLAPGSGNTIYF. For the CDR3, the DNA is TGCGCCAGCAGCTTGGCCCCGGGGTCGGGAAACACCATATATTTT.

This clone has more than one count but fewer than ten. The chain couples TRBV9 to TRBJ2-3; maybe TRBD2 (6 bases). CDR3 length: 16 amino acids. Trimming took 3 bases from V and 1 from J, leaving 15 bases between them. Germline CDR1 is SGDLS and CDR2 is YYNGEE. CDR3 sequence (DNA): TGTGCCAGCAGCGAGGAGGGCGGGGAGGGCACAGATACGCAGTATTTT. It specifies CASSEEGGEGTDTQYF.